One sample yielded the 15 T cell receptor beta chains listed below, sequenced in a study of blood T cell repertoires in COVID-19. TCRdb keeps only in-frame clones here, not all; method: immunoSEQ multiplex PCR. The data show approximately 150,000 clones, around 80% seen once. The material sequenced was peripheral blood. The receptors here all came from a man between 60 and 75 years old with acute or convalescent COVID-19.

The V and J genes are TRBV4-1 and TRBJ2-3; D might be TRBD2 (6 bases). Trimming removed 4 bases at V and 2 bases at J, with 13 bases between. This CDR3 has 15 residues. Per the germline V gene, CDR1 is MGHRA and CDR2 is YSYEKL. CDR3 in amino acids: CASSLRVADTDTQYF. The CDR3 DNA follows: TGCGCCAGCAGCCTCCGAGTAGCGGACACAGATACGCAGTATTTT.

V gene TRBV25-1 combines with J gene TRBJ1-4; 7 nucleotides align to TRBD1. CDR1 MGHDK and CDR2 SYGVNS come from the germline V gene. The CDR3 contains 16 residues. V was pared by 4 bases and J by 7 bases, with 12 bases of the junction left unmatched. This CDR3 reads CASSGSKGTEAEKLFF. The CDR3, as DNA: TGTGCCAGCAGTGGTAGTAAGGGGACAGAGGCTGAAAAACTGTTTTTT.

The chain joins TRBV11-2 to TRBJ2-2; D is ambiguous. The CDR3 runs 12 residues. Between the trimmed V and J ends, which lost 3 bases and 6 bases, there was a span of 5 bases. In germline, CDR1 is SGHAT, CDR2 FQNNGV. DNA of the CDR3: TGTGCCAGCAGCTTTCGGGCCGGGGAGCTGTTTTTT. Protein product: CASSFRAGELFF.

The chain recombines TRBV5-1 with TRBJ1-2, with 7 nucleotides matching TRBD1. The germline V gene has CDR1 SGHRS and CDR2 YFSETQ. The CDR3 runs to 13 residues. Unmatched junction bases numbered 0, after V lost 2 bases and J lost 2 bases. DNA for the CDR3: TGCGCCAGCAGCTTACAGGGGAACTATGGCTACACCTTC. As protein: CASSLQGNYGYTF.

This chain joins TRBV7-2 and TRBJ2-1; no definite D call. This CDR3 has 14 amino acids. Germline V gene lookup returns CDR1 SGHTA and CDR2 FQGNSA. Deletions cut 0 bases from V and 6 bases from J, with 9 bases between. As DNA, the CDR3 is TGTGCCAGCAGCTTAGCCCTTCTCTCCAATGAGCAGTTCTTC. Its protein product is CASSLALLSNEQFF.

Here the CDR3 DNA reads TGCGCCAGCAGCTTTGGAAGGACAGGGACCTACGAGCAGTACTTC. Translation gives CASSFGRTGTYEQYF. V and J are TRBV5-1 and TRBJ2-7; 8 nucleotides match TRBD1. Trimming at V came to 2 bases and at J to 2 bases, leaving 6 bases not matched to a gene. CDR3 length: 15 residues. CDR1 is SGHRS, CDR2 YFSETQ, per germline.

The chain recombines TRBV5-1 with TRBJ2-5; 8 bases are shared with TRBD1. This CDR3 region has 14 residues. V gave up 3 bases and J gave up 4 bases; unmatched junction bases: 5. Per germline, CDR1 SGHRS and CDR2 YFSETQ. The CDR3 sequence: CASSSTGVGETQYF. As DNA, the CDR3 is TGCGCCAGCAGCTCGACAGGGGTCGGAGAGACCCAGTACTTC.

The chain couples TRBV21-1 to TRBJ2-1; whether TRBD2, the table's D call, matches the DNA was not checked. TRBV21-1 is reported as a pseudogene. This CDR3 is built from 16 residues. CDR3 in amino acids: CASIPMTSGRVYEQFF. The CDR3 DNA follows: TGTGCCAGCATCCCTATGACTAGCGGGAGGGTTTATGAGCAGTTCTTC.

V and J are TRBV29-1 and TRBJ1-2; possible D gene TRBD1, 6 bases. The CDR3 is made up of 12 amino acids. The germline V and J ends were trimmed by 2 bases and 2 bases, with 6 bases remaining between them. From germline, CDR1 is SQVTM and CDR2 ANQGSEA. CDR3: CSVEQGNYGYTF. As DNA, the CDR3 is TGCAGCGTTGAACAGGGGAACTATGGCTACACCTTC.

This chain joins TRBV19 and TRBJ1-5; 10 positions match TRBD1. Trimming cost V 6 bases and J 3 bases; bases outside gene matches: 5. Germline CDR1 and CDR2: LNHDA and SQIVND (reference sequence). The CDR3 is 15 residues long. This chain's CDR3 is CASRGTGAANQPQHF. DNA for the CDR3: TGTGCCAGTAGGGGGACAGGGGCCGCCAATCAGCCCCAGCATTTT.

The rearrangement links TRBV28 to TRBJ2-5; 15 positions agree with TRBD2. The CDR3 is made up of 20 amino acids. Trimming at V came to 4 bases and at J to 2 bases, leaving 14 bases not matched to a gene. Germline CDR1 reads MDHEN; CDR2 reads SYDVKM. In DNA, the CDR3 is TGTGCCAGCAGTTCGATAGAGGGGACTAGCGGGAGGCTCCTTCAAGAGACCCAGTACTTC. Its protein is CASSSIEGTSGRLLQETQYF.

This chain uses TRBV11-2 with TRBJ2-7; no definite D call. Per the germline V gene, CDR1 is SGHAT and CDR2 is FQNNGV. The CDR3 is 15 amino acids. Trimming pared 0 bases from V and 3 bases from J, leaving 12 bases between. The CDR3 spells CASSLEAERLYEQYF. In DNA form, the CDR3 reads TGTGCCAGCAGCTTAGAGGCGGAGAGGCTCTACGAGCAGTACTTC. The whole variable domain, filled in from reference TRBV11-2 and TRBJ2-7, reads EAGVAQSPRYKIIEKRQSVAFWCNPISGHATLYWYQQILGQGPKLLIQFQNNGVVDDSQLPKDRFSAERLKGVDSTLKIQPAKLEDSAVYLCASSLEAERLYEQYFGPGTRLTVT.

This chain uses TRBV5-1 with TRBJ2-7, with 8 bases matching TRBD2. In germline, CDR1 is SGHRS, CDR2 YFSETQ. The CDR3 covers 15 residues. J gave up 1 base and V 0 bases, and 3 bases lay outside the gene matches. In DNA form, the CDR3 reads TGCGCCAGCAGCTTGGCGGGGACTAGGTCCTACGAGCAGTACTTC. This sequence encodes CASSLAGTRSYEQYF.

The gene calls are TRBV7-3 and TRBJ2-3, with 11 bases fitting TRBD2. Trimming took 5 bases from V and 5 from J; bases not matched to a gene: 3. Germline CDR1 is SGHTA and CDR2 is FQGTGA. The CDR3 is 14 amino acids. For the CDR3, the DNA is TGTGCCAGCAGCGCCGGGACTAGCGGAGATACGCAGTATTTT. As protein: CASSAGTSGDTQYF.

The chain employs TRBV27 and TRBJ1-5; tentative D call: TRBD1 (5 bases). Trimming shortened V by 7 bases and J by 6 bases, and 10 bases separated the two germline ends. This CDR3 region has 12 residues. CDR1 and CDR2 from the germline V gene are MNHEY and SMNVEV (reference sequence). CDR3 protein: CASKGEGQPQHF. The CDR3 coding sequence is TGTGCCAGCAAAGGGGAGGGTCAGCCCCAGCATTTT.